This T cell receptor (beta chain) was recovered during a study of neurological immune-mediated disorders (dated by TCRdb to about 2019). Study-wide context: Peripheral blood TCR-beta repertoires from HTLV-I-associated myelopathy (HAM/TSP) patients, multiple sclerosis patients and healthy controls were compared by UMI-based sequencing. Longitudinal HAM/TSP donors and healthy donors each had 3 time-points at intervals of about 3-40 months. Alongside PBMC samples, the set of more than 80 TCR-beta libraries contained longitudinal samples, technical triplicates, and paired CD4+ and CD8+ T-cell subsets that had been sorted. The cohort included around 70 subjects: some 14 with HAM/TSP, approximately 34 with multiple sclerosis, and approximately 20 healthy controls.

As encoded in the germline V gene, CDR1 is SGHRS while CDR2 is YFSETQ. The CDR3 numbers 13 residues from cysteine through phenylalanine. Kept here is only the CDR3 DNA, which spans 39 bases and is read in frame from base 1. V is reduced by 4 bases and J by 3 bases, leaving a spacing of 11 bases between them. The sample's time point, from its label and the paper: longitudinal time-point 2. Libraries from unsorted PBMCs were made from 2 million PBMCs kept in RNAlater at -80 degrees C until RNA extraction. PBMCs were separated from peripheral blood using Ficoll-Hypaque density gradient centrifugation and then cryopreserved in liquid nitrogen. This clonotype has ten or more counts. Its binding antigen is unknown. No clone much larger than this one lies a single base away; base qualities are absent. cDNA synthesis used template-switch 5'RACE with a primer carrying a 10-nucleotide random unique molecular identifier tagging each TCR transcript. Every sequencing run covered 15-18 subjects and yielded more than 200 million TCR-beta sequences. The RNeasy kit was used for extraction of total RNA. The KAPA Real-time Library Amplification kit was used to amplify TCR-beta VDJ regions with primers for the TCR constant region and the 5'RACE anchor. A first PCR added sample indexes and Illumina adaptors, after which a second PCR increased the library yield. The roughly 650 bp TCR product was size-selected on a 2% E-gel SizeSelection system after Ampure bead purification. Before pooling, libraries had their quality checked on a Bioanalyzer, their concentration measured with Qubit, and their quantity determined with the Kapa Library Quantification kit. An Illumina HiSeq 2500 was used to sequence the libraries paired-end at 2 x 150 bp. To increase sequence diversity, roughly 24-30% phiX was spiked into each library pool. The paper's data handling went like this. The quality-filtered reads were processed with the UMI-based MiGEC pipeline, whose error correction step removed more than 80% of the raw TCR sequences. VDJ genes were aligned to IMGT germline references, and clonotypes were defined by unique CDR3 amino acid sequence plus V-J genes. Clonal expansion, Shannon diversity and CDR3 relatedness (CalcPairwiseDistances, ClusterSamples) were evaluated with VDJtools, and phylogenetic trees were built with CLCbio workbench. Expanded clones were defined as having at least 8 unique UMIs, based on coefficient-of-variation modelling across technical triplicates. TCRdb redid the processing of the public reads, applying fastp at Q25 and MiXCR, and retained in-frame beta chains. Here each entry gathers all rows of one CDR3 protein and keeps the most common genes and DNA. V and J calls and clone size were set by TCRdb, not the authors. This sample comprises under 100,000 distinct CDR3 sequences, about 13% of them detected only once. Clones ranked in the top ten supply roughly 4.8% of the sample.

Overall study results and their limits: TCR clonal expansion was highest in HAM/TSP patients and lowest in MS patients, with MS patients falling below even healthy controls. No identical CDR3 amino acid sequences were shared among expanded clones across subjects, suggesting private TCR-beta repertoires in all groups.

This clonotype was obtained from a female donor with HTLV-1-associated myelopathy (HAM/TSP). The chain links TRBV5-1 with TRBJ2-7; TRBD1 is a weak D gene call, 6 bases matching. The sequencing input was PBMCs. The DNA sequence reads TGCGCCAGCAGCCCCGGGACAAACTACGAGCAGTACTTC. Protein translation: CASSPGTNYEQYF. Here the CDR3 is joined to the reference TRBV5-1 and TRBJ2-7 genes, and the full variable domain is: KAGVTQTPRYLIKTRGQQVTLSCSPISGHRSVSWYQQTPGQGLQFLFEYFSETQRNKGNFPGRFSGRQFSNSRSEMNVSTLELGDSALYLCASSPGTNYEQYFGPGTRLTVT.